The 14 T cell receptor beta chains in this list originate from one sample, sequenced in a study of blood T cell repertoires in COVID-19. Data came from immunoSEQ multiplex PCR; TCRdb stores just in-frame clones and leaves some out. The sample yields around 340,000 clones, approximately 89% seen once. Sequenced sample: peripheral blood. The receptors here all came from an older woman with COVID-19, enrolled during active disease.

The gene calls are TRBV2 and TRBJ2-3; 8 bases are shared with TRBD1. V lost 2 bases and J lost 9; bases outside the gene matches: 10. The germline V gene has CDR1 SNHLY and CDR2 FYNNEI. The CDR3 covers 15 residues. DNA for the CDR3: TGTGCCAGCAGTGAAAGCGCTGGACAGGGTGGGACGCAGTATTTT. Its protein is CASSESAGQGGTQYF.

The chain employs TRBV7-9 and TRBJ2-5; perhaps TRBD1 as D (5 bases). The V gene lost 2 bases and the J gene lost 7 bases, with 17 bases spanning the gap. CDR1 and CDR2 from the germline V gene are SEHNR and FQNEAQ (reference sequence). This CDR3 is built from 15 residues. The CDR3 is CASSLMGQGKVTQYF. DNA of the CDR3: TGTGCCAGCAGCTTAATGGGGCAGGGCAAGGTGACCCAGTACTTC.

The chain links TRBV29-1 to TRBJ2-2, with TRBD1 as a possible D gene (5 bases). The germline V and J ends were trimmed by 3 bases and 8 bases, with 10 bases remaining between them. CDR1 is SQVTM, CDR2 ANQGSEA, per germline. CDR3 length: 12 residues. The CDR3: CSVDQGLGELFF. As DNA, the CDR3 is TGCAGCGTTGACCAGGGATTGGGGGAGCTGTTTTTT.

V and J are TRBV5-6 and TRBJ2-6, with D uncertain. V lost 1 base and J lost 0, with 11 bases in between. CDR1 is SGHDT and CDR2 is YYEEEE in the germline V gene. CDR3 size: 17 residues. The CDR3 nucleotides are TGTGCCAGCAGCTTGAACAGCCAATTCTCTGGGGCCAACGTCCTGACTTTC. This translates into CASSLNSQFSGANVLTF.

In the case of this clone: The sample has other DNA sequences that encode this CDR3 too. DNA for the CDR3: TGTGCCAGTAGCTTAACGGGGAGTAATCAGCCCCAGCATTTT. Protein sequence: CASSLTGSNQPQHF. The chain carries TRBV19 and TRBJ1-5; D uncertain. Germline V lookup: CDR1 LNHDA, CDR2 SQIVND (reference sequence). The CDR3 runs 14 residues. The V and J ends lost 6 bases and 4 bases respectively, with 13 bases between them. The complete variable domain, with remaining parts taken from reference TRBV19 and TRBJ1-5, reads DGGITQSPKYLFRKEGQNVTLSCEQNLNHDAMYWYRQDPGQGLRLIYYSQIVNDFQKGDIAEGYSVSREKKESFPLTVTSAQKNPTAFYLCASSLTGSNQPQHFGDGTRLSIL.

The gene calls are TRBV18 and TRBJ2-7; TRBD1 matches at 7 bases. The CDR3 is made up of 14 amino acids. V was pared by 4 bases and J by 0 bases, with 3 bases of the junction left unmatched. Looked up from germline, CDR1 is KGHSH and CDR2 is LQKENI. In nucleotides, the CDR3 is TGTGCCAGCTCACTTTGGGACAGCTCCTACGAGCAGTACTTC. The encoded protein is CASSLWDSSYEQYF.

A few counts support this clone. The chain joins TRBV24-1 to TRBJ2-3; D possibly corresponds to TRBD1 (6 bases). CDR3 size: 14 residues. Germline CDR1 is KGHDR and CDR2 is SFDVKD. V was clipped by 5 bases and J by 5 bases, with 13 bases between them. Here the CDR3 reads CATSGTGSGDTQYF. CDR3 sequence (DNA): TGTGCCACCAGTGGCACAGGGAGTGGAGATACGCAGTATTTT.

The chain joins TRBV5-6 to TRBJ1-1; 9 bases line up with TRBD1. Per germline, CDR1 SGHDT and CDR2 YYEEEE. The CDR3 extends over 16 amino acids. The V segment lost 2 bases and the J segment 5 bases; nucleotides outside the gene matches: 10. This CDR3 is CASSFTGGAGVTEAFF. The CDR3 DNA is TGTGCCAGCAGCTTTACAGGGGGCGCCGGGGTGACTGAAGCTTTCTTT.

The genes are TRBV18 and TRBJ2-3, with 9 bases matching TRBD1. The CDR3 has 15 residues. Germline values: CDR1 KGHSH, CDR2 LQKENI. V gave up 4 bases and J gave up 2 bases; unmatched junction bases: 4. CDR3: CASSLRQGDTDTQYF. The CDR3 DNA reads TGTGCCAGCTCACTCAGACAGGGGGACACAGATACGCAGTATTTT.

CDR3 coding DNA: TGCGCCAGCAGTGAAATCGGGGTTACCACTGAAGCTTTCTTT. This encodes CASSEIGVTTEAFF. This sequence joins TRBV10-2 and TRBJ1-1; D is unresolved. Germline-derived CDR1 and CDR2 are WSHSY and SAAADI. The CDR3 totals 14 residues. V lost 3 bases to trimming and J lost 4 bases, with 12 bases between them.

The chain links TRBV14 to TRBJ2-4, with D possibly matching TRBD1 (6 bases). This CDR3 is built from 13 residues. Trimming left V 3 bases short and J 6 bases short, with 9 bases between. Germline-derived CDR1 and CDR2 are SGHDN and FVKESK. This CDR3 is CASSQTGVNIQYF. The CDR3 DNA reads as TGTGCCAGCAGCCAGACAGGCGTAAACATTCAGTACTTC.

The chain is built from TRBV18 and TRBJ2-7; D unclear. V lost 1 base and J lost 0, with 10 bases in between. Looked up from germline, CDR1 is KGHSH and CDR2 is LQKENI. CDR3 length equals 15 residues. CDR3 protein: CASSPRSSGSYEQYF. Written as DNA, the CDR3 is TGTGCCAGCTCACCACGGTCTTCCGGCTCCTACGAGCAGTACTTC.

J is TRBJ1-5 and V is TRBV9; 8 bases line up with TRBD1. Germline-derived CDR1 and CDR2 are SGDLS and YYNGEE. After removal of 0 bases from V and 2 bases from J, the junction contained 4 bases not matched to a gene. The CDR3 has 16 residues. The CDR3 loop is CASSVDDRGGNQPQHF. CDR3 DNA sequence: TGTGCCAGCAGCGTAGACGACAGGGGTGGCAATCAGCCCCAGCATTTT.

With regard to this clone: Additional DNA sequences in this sample encode the identical CDR3. V usage is TRBV5-1 and J usage is TRBJ2-5, with a weak D call TRBD2 (5 bases). Germline loops: CDR1 SGHRS, CDR2 YFSETQ. This CDR3 spans 13 amino acids. Trimming pared 3 bases from V and 1 base from J, leaving 7 bases between. CDR3 region: CASSSGIQETQYF. The DNA of the CDR3 is TGCGCCAGCAGCTCCGGGATCCAAGAGACCCAGTACTTC.